The 6 T cell receptor beta chains below were found in one sample sequenced in a study of T-cell reconstitution after alpha-beta-depleted transplantation in children. Preparing the TCRbeta library involved the use of unique molecular identifiers. TCRdb fed the PCR reads into MiXCR, producing one record per CDR3 protein. The sample lists roughly 590,000 distinct CDR3 sequences, roughly 17% seen once, with over 0.95% in the top ten. The sample was PBMCs from the stem cell graft donor, taken from the stem cell graft. Source of these receptors: a human donor who donated a stem cell graft to a child with acute myeloid leukemia.

V gene TRBV5-6 combines with J gene TRBJ2-1; D is perhaps TRBD2 (5 bases). Between the trimmed V and J ends, which lost 6 bases and 4 bases, there was a span of 14 bases. The V gene's germline CDR1 is SGHDT and CDR2 YYEEEE. The CDR3 has 14 amino acids. The CDR3 loop is CASTRGLLYNEQFF. CDR3 coding DNA: TGTGCCAGCACCCGGGGTCTACTTTACAATGAGCAGTTCTTC.

This clonotype was counted only a few times. V and J are TRBV7-2 and TRBJ1-5; D unclear. The CDR3 consists of 14 residues. CDR1 and CDR2 (germline): SGHTA, FQGNSA. Trimming took off 1 base at V and 5 bases at J, with 9 bases between the two ends. CDR3 DNA: TGTGCCAGCAGCTTAGGTACAGTTTATCAGCCCCAGCATTTT. Encoded protein: CASSLGTVYQPQHF.

This clonotype was seen at least ten times. The rearrangement links TRBV20-1 to TRBJ2-7; TRBD2 agrees at 8 bases. The CDR3 sequence is 17 residues long. With 0 bases clipped from V and 4 bases from J, the junction kept 14 bases outside the gene matches. CDR1 and CDR2 from the germline V gene are DFQATT and SNEGSKA (reference sequence). The CDR3 sequence is CSARDESRGVTFYEQYF. Written as DNA, the CDR3 is TGCAGTGCTAGAGATGAGTCGCGGGGGGTCACGTTTTACGAGCAGTACTTC.

This clonotype was counted at least ten times. This rearrangement joins TRBV20-1 to TRBJ1-3; D not certain. Trimming removed 6 bases from V and 7 bases from J, with 16 bases in between. Germline V gives CDR1 DFQATT, CDR2 SNEGSKA (reference sequence). CDR3 length: 13 residues. The CDR3 loop is CSAKGGVPNTIYF. CDR3 bases: TGCAGTGCCAAGGGCGGGGTTCCGAACACCATATATTTT.

The table lists this clonotype with many counts. This chain uses TRBV20-1 with TRBJ1-5, with D maybe TRBD1 (6 bases). V lost 3 bases and J 6 bases, leaving 12 bases between the germline ends. CDR3 length: 13 amino acids. Germline V gene sequence: CDR1 DFQATT, CDR2 SNEGSKA (reference sequence). CDR3 loop: CSARPGAGQPQHF. CDR3 DNA sequence: TGCAGTGCTAGGCCGGGGGCTGGTCAGCCCCAGCATTTT.

The chain uses TRBV10-1 and TRBJ1-1, with D possibly matching TRBD1 (6 bases). V was cut by 2 bases and J by 5 bases, with 15 bases left in between. This CDR3 is built from 15 residues. Germline V lookup: CDR1 WNHNN, CDR2 SYGVQD (reference sequence). In nucleotides, the CDR3 is TGCGCCAGCAGTGAGGAGACAGGAGGGGGGACTGAAGCTTTCTTT. It encodes CASSEETGGGTEAFF.